Shown below are 5 T cell receptor beta chains from a single sample sequenced in a study of T-cell reconstitution after alpha-beta-depleted transplantation in children (dated by TCRdb to 2016 to 2018). The method behind the library was PCR. TCRdb names Illumina HiSeq 2500 as the instrument used. TCR libraries were prepared with molecular barcoding, using unique molecular identifiers to normalize TCRbeta repertoire quantification. The raw public reads went through TCRdb reprocessing: fastp at Q25, MiXCR clone calling, in-frame beta chains kept. One record per CDR3 amino acid sequence lists the most common genes and DNA. Recorded for this sample are around 200,000 distinct CDR3 sequences; less than 8% of them occurred a single time. The ten largest account for around 2.7% of the sample. The sample in question was PBMCs from the stem cell graft donor, obtained from the stem cell graft. These receptors originate from a human donor who donated a stem cell graft to a child with Wiskott-Aldrich syndrome.

This clonotype was recorded many times. V gene TRBV20-1 combines with J gene TRBJ2-7; 14 bases are a match to TRBD2. CDR1 and CDR2 (germline): DFQATT, SNEGSKA (reference sequence). Unmatched junction bases numbered 14, after V lost 7 bases and J lost 9 bases. The CDR3 extends over 15 amino acids. The CDR3 is CSVPMPGLAGERQYF. In DNA, the CDR3 is TGCAGTGTTCCCATGCCGGGACTAGCGGGAGAGAGGCAGTACTTC.

There are many counts of this clonotype. V is TRBV12-3 or TRBV12-4 and J is TRBJ1-2; D is ambiguous. This CDR3 is 15 amino acids long. Trimming took off 1 base at V and 4 bases at J, with 13 bases between the two ends. This chain's CDR3 is CASSLGTGVGYGYTF. As DNA, the CDR3 is TGTGCCAGCAGTTTAGGGACGGGTGTGGGCTATGGCTACACCTTC.

Note on this clonotype: Being one base from a much bigger clone, this may be a read error. The gene calls are TRBV5-1 and TRBJ2-2; possibly TRBD2 for D (5 bases). This CDR3 has 13 amino acids. The germline CDR1 and CDR2 sequences are SGHRS and YFSETQ. As DNA, the CDR3 is TGCGCCTGCAGCTTTCGGACTACCGGGGAGCTGTTTTTT. This codes for CACSFRTTGELFF.

This clonotype was counted at least ten times. The CDR3 DNA follows: TGCAGTGCTAGAGATCCGGGGGTTTCAGGCTACACCTTC. This gives the protein CSARDPGVSGYTF. V usage is TRBV20-1 and J usage is TRBJ1-2; maybe TRBD1 (5 bases). Germline CDR1 and CDR2: DFQATT and SNEGSKA (reference sequence). CDR3 length: 13 amino acids. V was trimmed by 0 bases and J by 8 bases, leaving 13 bases between them.

This clonotype occurred many times. The chain has TRBV7-9 and TRBJ2-3, with 11 bases lining up with TRBD2. Trimming removed 3 bases from V and 4 bases from J; junction bases left unmatched: 9. Germline V CDR1 and CDR2: SEHNR, FQNEAQ (reference sequence). The CDR3 consists of 17 residues. In nucleotides, the CDR3 is TGTGCCAGCAGCTTCACTACTAGCGGGGGAAACGCAGATACGCAGTATTTT. Its protein product is CASSFTTSGGNADTQYF. Filled out from reference TRBV7-9 and TRBJ2-3, the complete variable domain reads DTGVSQNPRHKITKRGQNVTFRCDPISEHNRLYWYRQTLGQGPEFLTYFQNEAQLEKSRLLSDRFSAERPKGSFSTLEIQRTEQGDSAMYLCASSFTTSGGNADTQYFGPGTRLTVL.